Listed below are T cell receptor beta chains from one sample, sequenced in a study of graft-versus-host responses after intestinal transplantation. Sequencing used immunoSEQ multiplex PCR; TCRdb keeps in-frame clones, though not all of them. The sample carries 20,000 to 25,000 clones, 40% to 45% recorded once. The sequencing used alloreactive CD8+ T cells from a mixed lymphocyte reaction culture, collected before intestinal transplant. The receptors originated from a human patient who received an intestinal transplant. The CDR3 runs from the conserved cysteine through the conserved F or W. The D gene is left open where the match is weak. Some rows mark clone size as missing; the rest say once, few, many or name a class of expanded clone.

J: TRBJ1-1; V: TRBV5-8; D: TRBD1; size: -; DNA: TGTGCCAGCAGCATTCAGGGGGACACTGAAGCTTTCTTT; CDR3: CASSIQGDTEAFF
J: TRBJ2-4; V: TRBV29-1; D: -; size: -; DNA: TGCAGCGTTGAAGAGATGAGGGGGCAGGGGGGCATTCAGTACTTC; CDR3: CSVEEMRGQGGIQYF
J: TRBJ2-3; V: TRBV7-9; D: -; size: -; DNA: TGTGCCAGCAGCTTACGCGGAAAGACAGATACGCAGTATTTT; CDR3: CASSLRGKTDTQYF
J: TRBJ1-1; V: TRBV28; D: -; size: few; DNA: TGTGCCAGCAGTTTACGAGGCCCCTCGAGAGCTTTCTTT; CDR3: CASSLRGPSRAFF
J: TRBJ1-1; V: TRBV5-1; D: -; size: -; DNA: TGCGCCAGCAGCTTGGAGGTGTCTGGGGCTGAAGCTTTCTTT; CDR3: CASSLEVSGAEAFF
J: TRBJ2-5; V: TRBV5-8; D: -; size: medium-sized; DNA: TGTGCCAGCAAACCAGAGGTGACCCAGTACTTC; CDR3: CASKPEVTQYF
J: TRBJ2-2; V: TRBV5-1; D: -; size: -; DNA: TGCGCCAGCAGCTGGACTGCTGGGATAAGGACCGGGGAGCTGTTTTTT; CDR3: CASSWTAGIRTGELFF
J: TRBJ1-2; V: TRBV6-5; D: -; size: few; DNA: TGTGCCAGCAGTTACTCGAGCACAGGCTACACCTTC; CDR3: CASSYSSTGYTF
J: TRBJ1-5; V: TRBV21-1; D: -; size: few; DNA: TGTGCCAGCAGCAAAGCCGTCCCTTGCGACAGGGAAGACGAGTGGGATCAGCCCCAGCATTTT; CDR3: CASSKAVPCDREDEWDQPQHF
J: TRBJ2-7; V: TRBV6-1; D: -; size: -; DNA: TGTGCCAGCAGTGAAGCGCGCGGTTTGGTTCGTTCGGGTGGGCAGTACTTC; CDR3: CASSEARGLVRSGGQYF
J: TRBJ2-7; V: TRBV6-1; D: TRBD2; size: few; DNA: TGTGCCAGCAGCACCTTAGCGGGACCCTCCTACGAGCAGTACTTC; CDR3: CASSTLAGPSYEQYF
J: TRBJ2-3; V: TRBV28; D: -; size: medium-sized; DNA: TGTGCCTCCGGGGGCAGAACAGATACGCAGTATTTT; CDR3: CASGGRTDTQYF
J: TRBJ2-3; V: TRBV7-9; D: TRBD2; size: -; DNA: TGTGCCAGCAGCTTAGTAGCGGGAGGGCCCGATACGCAGTATTTT; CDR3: CASSLVAGGPDTQYF
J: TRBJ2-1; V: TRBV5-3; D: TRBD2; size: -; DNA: TGTGCCAGAAGCTTAATTGGGGGAGGGAGCGGTGACAATGAGCAGTTCTTC; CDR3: CARSLIGGGSGDNEQFF
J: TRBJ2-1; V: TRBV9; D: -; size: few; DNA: TGTGCCAGCAGCGTAGGTCCCGACAGGGAGCAGTTCTTC; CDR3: CASSVGPDREQFF
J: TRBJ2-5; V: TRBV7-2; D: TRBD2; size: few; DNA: TGTGCCAGCAGCTTAGGACTAGCGGGAGTGGAGACCCAGTACTTC; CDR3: CASSLGLAGVETQYF
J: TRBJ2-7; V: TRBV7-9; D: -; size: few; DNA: TGTGCCAGCAGCCCCCGACAGAGGACGTCGTTCGACGAGCAGTACTTC; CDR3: CASSPRQRTSFDEQYF
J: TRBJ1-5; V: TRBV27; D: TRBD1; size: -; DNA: TGTGCCAGCAGATCGGGACAGCCTAGCAATCAGCCCCAGCATTTT; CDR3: CASRSGQPSNQPQHF
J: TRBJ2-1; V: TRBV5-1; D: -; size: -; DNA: TGCGCCAGCAGCCGACCGGGTTACGGCAATGAGCAGTTCTTC; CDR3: CASSRPGYGNEQFF
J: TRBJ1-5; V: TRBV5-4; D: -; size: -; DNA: TGTGCCAGCAGCTTGGGGGATCAGCCCCAGCATTTT; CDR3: CASSLGDQPQHF
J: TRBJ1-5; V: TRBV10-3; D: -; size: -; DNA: TGTGCCATCAGTGAGTCGATTGGGTGGGGCAATCAGCCCCAGCATTTT; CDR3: CAISESIGWGNQPQHF
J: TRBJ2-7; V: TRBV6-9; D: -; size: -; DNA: TGTGCCAGCAGTTACTTAAGACTGGGTCGGAACTACGAGCAGTACTTC; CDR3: CASSYLRLGRNYEQYF
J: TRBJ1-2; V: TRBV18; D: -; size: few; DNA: TGTGCCAGCTCATTCGCCGAGCAGGCACTTTATGGCTACACCTTC; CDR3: CASSFAEQALYGYTF
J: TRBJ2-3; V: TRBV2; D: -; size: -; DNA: TGTGCCAGCAGTGTTATGATGGCAGATACGCAGTATTTT; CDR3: CASSVMMADTQYF
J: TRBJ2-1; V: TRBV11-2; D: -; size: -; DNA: TGTGCCAGCAGCCAAACAGGGCTAGCTCACAATGAGCAGTTCTTC; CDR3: CASSQTGLAHNEQFF